Sequencing of this TCR beta chain was carried out in a study of T cell responses to AZD1222 COVID-19 vaccine. The data were produced by immunoSEQ multiplex PCR, yet TCRdb's version contains in-frame clones alone and is incomplete. The data hold approximately 85,000 clones, with 86% observed a single time. The starting material was peripheral blood, obtained on day 0 of AZD1222 vaccination. The source is an adult in good health.

The CDR3 nucleotides read TGTGCCAGGCAAAAGGGGAGTTCTTGCGTCCTCGCAAACTACGAGCAGTACTTC. This encodes CARQKGSSCVLANYEQYF. This chain uses TRBV21-1 with TRBJ2-7. TRBV21-1 is assigned pseudogene status. The CDR3 totals 18 residues.